This note documents a single T cell receptor beta chain sequence. Whereas donors were nominally healthy upon sampling, unrecorded immune exposures were probable. The sample comes from a study of cytomegalovirus exposure and HLA in healthy donors. V lost 0 bases, J lost 13 bases, and 8 bases lay in between. CDR1 and CDR2 from the germline V gene are SGDLS and YYNGEE. There are 11 residues in the CDR3. PCR used 60 Vbeta primers and 13 Jbeta primers. Here immunoSEQ multiplex PCR was the method, and the copy in TCRdb shows in-frame clones only, minus some. The sample lists under 300,000 clones, over 70% occurring once.

The chain recombines TRBV9 with TRBJ2-1, with a weak D call TRBD2 (6 bases). Material: PBMCs. This clonotype was sampled from a woman aged 55-70 years in good health and CMV-seropositive. The CDR3 region is CASSVGGDQFF. The CDR3 coding sequence is TGTGCCAGCAGCGTAGGGGGGGATCAGTTCTTC.